These T cell receptor beta chains were read from a single sample in a study of blood T cell repertoires in COVID-19. Using immunoSEQ multiplex PCR, the repertoire was profiled, and TCRdb retains in-frame clones only, with some absent. The sample has about 160,000 clones; roughly 80% are singletons. Sequencing input: peripheral blood. These receptors all stem from a man in his 70s with acute or convalescent COVID-19. The CDR3 runs from the conserved cysteine through the conserved F or W. D genes are given only for firm matches. Clone size is given for some rows only: seen once, a few or many times, or a class if the clone is expanded.

TRBJ1-6 | once | TRBV6-5 | . | CASSYDGSSYNSPLHF | TGTGCCAGCAGTTACGACGGGAGCTCCTATAATTCACCCCTCCACTTT
TRBJ2-5 | few | TRBV2 | . | CASRDRRGQETQYF | TGTGCCAGCAGGGATAGGCGCGGCCAAGAGACCCAGTACTTC
TRBJ2-5 | . | TRBV5-1 | TRBD1 | CASSGTGTGGLETQYF | TGCGCCAGCAGCGGCACCGGGACAGGGGGTTTAGAGACCCAGTACTTC
TRBJ1-1 | . | TRBV5-1 | . | CASSPGALKENTEAFF | TGCGCCAGCAGCCCTGGGGCACTAAAGGAGAACACTGAAGCTTTCTTT
TRBJ2-5 | few | TRBV30 | . | CAWSDRGDIQETQYF | TGTGCCTGGAGTGATCGAGGGGACATCCAAGAGACCCAGTACTTC
TRBJ1-4 | once | TRBV28 | . | CASSRTDINEKLFF | TGTGCCAGCAGCCGGACAGATATAAATGAAAAACTGTTTTTT
TRBJ2-3 | . | TRBV19 | TRBD1 | CASSTRQGKSTDTQYF | TGTGCCAGTAGTACGAGACAGGGGAAAAGCACAGATACGCAGTATTTT
TRBJ2-2 | . | TRBV18 | . | CASSQIESTGELFF | TGTGCCAGCTCACAGATTGAGAGCACCGGGGAGCTGTTTTTT
TRBJ2-5 | . | TRBV11-2 | . | CASSLVSGGLTETQYF | TGTGCCAGCAGCTTAGTGTCCGGGGGGCTCACAGAGACCCAGTACTTC
TRBJ1-2 | . | TRBV30 | TRBD1 | CAWSVQRAQDRGDGYTF | TGTGCCTGGAGTGTACAACGCGCTCAGGACAGGGGAGATGGCTACACCTTC
TRBJ1-6 | . | TRBV28 | TRBD1 | CASITGGAYNSPLHF | TGTGCCAGCATCACAGGGGGGGCCTATAATTCACCCCTCCACTTT
TRBJ2-3 | . | TRBV11-1 | . | CASSSRAGGGTDTQYF | TGTGCCAGCAGCTCTAGGGCGGGCGGGGGCACAGATACGCAGTATTTT
TRBJ2-2 | . | TRBV3-1/TRBV3-2 | TRBD1 | CASESGQGTGELFF | TGTGCCAGCGAGTCCGGACAGGGCACCGGGGAGCTGTTTTTT
TRBJ1-1 | . | TRBV5-1 | . | CASSLVGVTEAFF | TGCGCCAGCAGCTTGGTAGGGGTAACTGAAGCTTTCTTT
TRBJ2-4 | . | TRBV5-1 | . | CASRTGTKNIQYF | TGCGCCAGCAGAACAGGGACCAAAAACATTCAGTACTTC
TRBJ2-7 | . | TRBV7-9 | . | CASRSGQTYEQYF | TGTGCCAGCCGTTCGGGACAAACCTACGAGCAGTACTTC
TRBJ1-3 | few | TRBV7-8 | TRBD1 | CASSPGTAGNTIYF | TGTGCCAGCAGCCCCGGGACAGCAGGAAACACCATATATTTT
TRBJ1-4 | . | TRBV9 | TRBD1 | CASSPSGTGGSANEKLFF | TGTGCCAGCAGCCCCTCCGGAACAGGGGGCAGCGCTAATGAAAAACTGTTTTTT
TRBJ2-5 | few | TRBV30 | TRBD2 | CAWTRTSGRMETQYF | TGTGCCTGGACTCGGACTAGCGGGAGGATGGAGACCCAGTACTTC
TRBJ2-7 | few | TRBV11-3 | . | CASSLVAGSSYEQYF | TGTGCCAGCAGCTTAGTGGCTGGGAGCTCCTACGAGCAGTACTTC
TRBJ2-1 | . | TRBV7-9 | TRBD2 | CASILGTSGLNEQFF | TGTGCCAGCATACTTGGGACTAGCGGACTCAATGAGCAGTTCTTC
TRBJ1-4 | . | TRBV10-3 | . | CAISESQATNEKLFF | TGTGCCATCAGTGAGTCTCAGGCAACTAATGAAAAACTGTTTTTT
TRBJ2-7 | few | TRBV7-8 | TRBD2 | CASSLGSGGAYEQYF | TGTGCCAGCAGCTTAGGGAGCGGGGGGGCCTACGAGCAGTACTTC
TRBJ1-2 | . | TRBV11-2 | . | CASSLDMWGRGYGYTF | TGTGCCAGCAGCTTAGATATGTGGGGGCGCGGGTATGGCTACACCTTC
TRBJ1-4 | once | TRBV28 | . | CASSRTDEKLFF | TGTGCCAGCAGTAGGACAGACGAAAAACTGTTTTTT
TRBJ1-6 | . | TRBV21-1 | . | CASSKGGLTSSYNSPLHF | TGTGCCAGCAGCAAAGGAGGGCTGACGAGCTCCTATAATTCACCCCTCCACTTT
TRBJ2-1 | . | TRBV7-8 | . | CASSLVGREEQFF | TGTGCCAGCAGCTTAGTAGGTAGGGAGGAGCAGTTCTTC
TRBJ1-1 | . | TRBV6-6 | . | CASSQLGGWNTEAFF | TGTGCCAGCAGCCAACTCGGGGGTTGGAACACTGAAGCTTTCTTT
TRBJ2-3 | . | TRBV11-3 | TRBD2 | CASMGLYTDTQYF | TGTGCCAGCATGGGACTATACACAGATACGCAGTATTTT
TRBJ2-7 | . | TRBV3-1/TRBV3-2 | . | CASSQQTASYEQYF | TGTGCCAGCAGCCAACAGACTGCTTCCTACGAGCAGTACTTC
TRBJ1-2 | . | TRBV6-5 | TRBD1 | CASSYFPGQGYGYTF | TGTGCCAGCAGTTACTTTCCGGGACAGGGATATGGCTACACCTTC
TRBJ2-1 | . | TRBV30 | TRBD2 | CAWSVAGGGGNEQFF | TGTGCCTGGAGTGTGGCGGGCGGGGGAGGTAATGAGCAGTTCTTC
TRBJ2-5 | . | TRBV5-5 | TRBD2 | CASSWTSGGLETQYF | TGTGCCAGCAGCTGGACTAGCGGGGGGCTAGAGACCCAGTACTTC
TRBJ2-5 | . | TRBV7-2 | . | CASSVGLEETQYF | TGTGCCAGCAGCGTGGGACTGGAAGAGACCCAGTACTTC
TRBJ2-7 | . | TRBV11-2 | TRBD2 | CASSSWGAGAYEQYF | TGTGCCAGCAGCTCTTGGGGCGCGGGAGCCTACGAGCAGTACTTC
TRBJ1-4 | . | TRBV29-1 | TRBD1 | CSATGQATTNEKLFF | TGCAGCGCCACAGGACAGGCTACAACTAATGAAAAACTGTTTTTT
TRBJ2-7 | . | TRBV7-8 | TRBD1 | CASSSGQGFREQYF | TGTGCCAGCAGTTCGGGACAGGGGTTCCGCGAGCAGTACTTC
TRBJ2-7 | . | TRBV19 | TRBD2 | CASSPGLAGSTEQYF | TGTGCCAGTAGTCCGGGACTAGCGGGGTCTACCGAGCAGTACTTC
TRBJ2-2 | few | TRBV7-3 | TRBD2 | CASSLAGGPTGELFF | TGTGCCAGCAGCTTAGCGGGAGGGCCCACCGGGGAGCTGTTTTTT
TRBJ2-7 | . | TRBV10-3 | . | CAISPQGSAYEQYF | TGTGCCATCAGCCCACAGGGATCTGCTTACGAGCAGTACTTC
TRBJ2-7 | . | TRBV24-1 | . | CATSDSKDKFYEQYF | TGTGCCACCAGTGATTCAAAGGACAAGTTCTACGAGCAGTACTTC
TRBJ2-5 | . | TRBV27 | TRBD2 | CASSSFSGGNQETQYF | TGTGCCAGCAGTAGTTTTTCGGGGGGGAACCAAGAGACCCAGTACTTC
TRBJ1-4 | . | TRBV6-4 | . | CASSDGTPGGKLFF | TGTGCCAGCAGTGATGGAACCCCGGGAGGAAAACTGTTTTTT
TRBJ2-1 | . | TRBV7-6 | TRBD2 | CASSGTSGRANEQFF | TGTGCCAGCAGCGGGACTAGCGGGAGGGCCAATGAGCAGTTCTTC
TRBJ2-1 | . | TRBV24-1 | TRBD2 | CATNSGTSGSGTFF | TGTGCCACCAACTCCGGGACTAGCGGGAGTGGGACGTTCTTC
TRBJ2-1 | few | TRBV2 | . | CASITDSSYNEQFF | TGTGCCAGCATCACGGACAGCTCCTACAATGAGCAGTTCTTC
TRBJ1-2 | . | TRBV10-2 | . | CASRATGLNYGYTF | TGCGCCAGCAGAGCGACAGGCCTTAACTATGGCTACACCTTC
TRBJ2-2 | . | TRBV6-2/TRBV6-3 | . | CASSYLLVGGKFANTGELFF | TGTGCCAGCAGTTACCTACTAGTGGGGGGAAAGTTCGCGAACACCGGGGAGCTGTTTTTT
TRBJ2-7 | . | TRBV11-3 | . | CASSLGWSVANEQYF | TGTGCCAGCAGCTTAGGTTGGTCGGTTGCGAACGAGCAGTACTTC
TRBJ2-7 | . | TRBV24-1 | TRBD1 | CATEGTDHQYF | TGTGCCACCGAAGGGACAGACCATCAGTACTTC
TRBJ1-1 | . | TRBV28 | . | CASRGTVNTEAFF | TGTGCCAGCAGGGGTACAGTGAACACTGAAGCTTTCTTT
TRBJ2-7 | once | TRBV7-2 | . | CASSFYWTGTYEQYF | TGTGCCAGCAGCTTTTACTGGACGGGAACCTACGAGCAGTACTTC
TRBJ1-1 | . | TRBV5-1 | . | CASRPGQPNTEAFF | TGCGCCAGCAGACCGGGACAACCGAACACTGAAGCTTTCTTT
TRBJ1-2 | . | TRBV6-7 | TRBD1 | CASRATGVDSYGYTF | TGTGCCAGCAGGGCAACAGGGGTAGACTCTTATGGCTACACCTTC
TRBJ1-3 | few | TRBV2 | . | CASNLGEGNTIYF | TGTGCCAGCAATCTCGGGGAGGGAAACACCATATATTTT
TRBJ1-5 | . | TRBV15 | . | CATRKRTGEGNQPQHF | TGTGCCACCAGGAAAAGGACGGGGGAAGGGAATCAGCCCCAGCATTTT
TRBJ1-5 | . | TRBV28 | TRBD1 | CASSLWGGQANNQPQHF | TGTGCCAGCAGTTTATGGGGGGGACAGGCAAACAATCAGCCCCAGCATTTT
TRBJ2-5 | . | TRBV27 | TRBD2 | CASSPTLAVQETQYF | TGTGCCAGCAGCCCAACCCTAGCGGTCCAAGAGACCCAGTACTTC
TRBJ2-5 | . | TRBV7-7 | . | CASSLGAMETQYF | TGTGCTAGCAGCTTGGGGGCCATGGAGACCCAGTACTTC
TRBJ2-5 | . | TRBV19 | . | CASSITIIQTQYF | TGTGCCAGTAGTATAACTATCATCCAGACCCAGTACTTC